A selection of T cell receptor beta chains follows, all from one sample in a study of blood T cell repertoires in COVID-19. Sequencing was performed with immunoSEQ multiplex PCR; in TCRdb, only in-frame clones are kept and a portion is missing. The sample holds 87,000 or so clones; around 86% are singletons and the top ten take 4.5% to 5%. The sequencing sample was made of peripheral blood. The receptor source for this set is an elderly woman with acute or convalescent COVID-19. Both conserved end residues are part of each CDR3. The D gene is left open where the match is weak.

J: TRBJ2-7
D: TRBD1
V: TRBV7-6
CDR3: CASSLHLRDRDYEQYF
DNA: TGTGCCAGCAGCTTACATCTACGGGACAGGGACTACGAGCAGTACTTC

J: TRBJ1-4
D: .
V: TRBV7-8
CDR3: CASSLTTEGEKLFF
DNA: TGTGCCAGCAGCTTAACGACAGAAGGTGAAAAACTGTTTTTT

J: TRBJ2-1
D: TRBD2
V: TRBV6-5
CDR3: CASSSGGGGANEQFF
DNA: TGTGCCAGCAGTTCGGGGGGCGGGGGGGCCAATGAGCAGTTCTTC

J: TRBJ1-1
D: .
V: TRBV29-1
CDR3: CSGSGTNTEAFF
DNA: TGCAGCGGCTCCGGGACAAACACTGAAGCTTTCTTT

J: TRBJ2-3
D: TRBD1
V: TRBV5-4
CDR3: CASSVTGSDTQYF
DNA: TGTGCCAGCAGCGTGACAGGGTCCGATACGCAGTATTTT

J: TRBJ2-3
D: .
V: TRBV19
CDR3: CASSISAADTQYF
DNA: TGTGCCAGTAGTATATCAGCGGCAGATACGCAGTATTTT

J: TRBJ1-4
D: .
V: TRBV5-1
CDR3: CASSLKTGGNGKLFF
DNA: TGCGCCAGCAGCTTAAAGACGGGAGGGAATGGAAAACTGTTTTTT

J: TRBJ1-2
D: .
V: TRBV29-1
CDR3: CSVVTESNYGYTF
DNA: TGCAGCGTGGTGACAGAGTCTAACTATGGCTACACCTTC

J: TRBJ2-1
D: TRBD2
V: TRBV9
CDR3: CASSVASGGNNEQFF
DNA: TGTGCCAGCAGCGTAGCTAGCGGGGGGAACAATGAGCAGTTCTTC

J: TRBJ2-1
D: TRBD1
V: TRBV4-3
CDR3: CASSPYFVTGGSYNEQFF
DNA: TGCGCCAGCAGCCCATACTTCGTTACAGGGGGGTCCTACAATGAGCAGTTCTTC

J: TRBJ2-7
D: TRBD2
V: TRBV4-2
CDR3: CASSQEAGANSYEQYF
DNA: TGTGCCAGCAGCCAAGAAGCGGGGGCGAACTCCTACGAGCAGTACTTC

J: TRBJ2-2
D: TRBD2
V: TRBV5-1
CDR3: CASSQLAGLNTGELFF
DNA: TGCGCCAGCAGCCAACTAGCGGGACTTAACACCGGGGAGCTGTTTTTT